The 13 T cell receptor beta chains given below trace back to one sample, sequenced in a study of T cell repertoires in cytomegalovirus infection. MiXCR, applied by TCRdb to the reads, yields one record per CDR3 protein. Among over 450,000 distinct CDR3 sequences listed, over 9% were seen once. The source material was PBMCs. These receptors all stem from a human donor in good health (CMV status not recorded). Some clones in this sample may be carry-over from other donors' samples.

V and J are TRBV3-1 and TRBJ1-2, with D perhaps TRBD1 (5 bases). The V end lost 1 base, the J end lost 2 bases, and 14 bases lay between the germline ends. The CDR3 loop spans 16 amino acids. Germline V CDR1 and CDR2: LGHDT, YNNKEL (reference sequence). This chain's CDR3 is CASSQVIQGGNYGYTF. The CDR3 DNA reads TGTGCCAGCAGCCAAGTGATCCAGGGAGGAAACTATGGCTACACCTTC.

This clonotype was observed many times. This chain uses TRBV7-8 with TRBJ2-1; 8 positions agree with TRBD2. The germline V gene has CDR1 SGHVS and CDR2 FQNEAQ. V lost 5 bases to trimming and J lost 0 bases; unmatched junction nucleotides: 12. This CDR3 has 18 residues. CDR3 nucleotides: TGTGCCAGCAGCCCCACGACGGCGGGAGGCCTCTCCTACAATGAGCAGTTCTTC. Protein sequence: CASSPTTAGGLSYNEQFF.

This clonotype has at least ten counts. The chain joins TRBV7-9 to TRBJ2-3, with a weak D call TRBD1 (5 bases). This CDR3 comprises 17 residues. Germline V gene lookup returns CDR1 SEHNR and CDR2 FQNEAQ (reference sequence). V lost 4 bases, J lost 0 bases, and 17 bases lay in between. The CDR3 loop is CASSSGTGTFSTDTQYF. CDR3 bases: TGTGCCAGCAGCTCTGGAACAGGCACCTTTAGCACAGATACGCAGTATTTT.

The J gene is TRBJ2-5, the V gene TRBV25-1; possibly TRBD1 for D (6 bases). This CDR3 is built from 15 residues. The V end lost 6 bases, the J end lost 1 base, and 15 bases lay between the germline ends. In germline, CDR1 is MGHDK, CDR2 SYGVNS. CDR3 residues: CASSRGGWVQETQYF. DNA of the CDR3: TGTGCCAGCAGCAGAGGGGGATGGGTCCAAGAGACCCAGTACTTC.

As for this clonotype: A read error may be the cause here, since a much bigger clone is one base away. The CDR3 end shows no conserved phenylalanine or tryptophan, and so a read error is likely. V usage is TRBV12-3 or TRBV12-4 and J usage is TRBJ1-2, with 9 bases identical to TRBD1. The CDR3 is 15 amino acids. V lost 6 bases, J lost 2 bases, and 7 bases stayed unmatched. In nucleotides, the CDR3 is TGTGCCAGCAGCTATGGGACAGGGAGAAACTATGGCTACACCGTC. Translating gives CASSYGTGRNYGYTV.

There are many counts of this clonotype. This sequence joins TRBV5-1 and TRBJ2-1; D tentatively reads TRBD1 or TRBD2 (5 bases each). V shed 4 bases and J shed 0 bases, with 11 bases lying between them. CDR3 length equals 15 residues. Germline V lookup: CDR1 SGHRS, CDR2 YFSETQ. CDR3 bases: TGCGCCAGCAGCCTTCAGGGAGACTCCTACAATGAGCAGTTCTTC. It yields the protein CASSLQGDSYNEQFF.

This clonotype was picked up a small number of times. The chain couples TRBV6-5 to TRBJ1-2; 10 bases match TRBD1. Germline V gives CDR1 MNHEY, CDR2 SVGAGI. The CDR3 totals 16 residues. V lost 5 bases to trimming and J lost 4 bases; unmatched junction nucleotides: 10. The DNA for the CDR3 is TGTGCCAGCAGTCAACTAGACAGGGGGCCTAGCTATGGCTACACCTTC. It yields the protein CASSQLDRGPSYGYTF.

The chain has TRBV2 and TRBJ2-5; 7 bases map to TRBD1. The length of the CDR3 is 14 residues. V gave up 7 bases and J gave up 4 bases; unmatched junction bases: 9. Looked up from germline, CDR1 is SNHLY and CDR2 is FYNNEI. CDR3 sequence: CASTPMAGGETQYF. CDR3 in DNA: TGTGCCAGCACCCCGATGGCAGGGGGAGAGACCCAGTACTTC.

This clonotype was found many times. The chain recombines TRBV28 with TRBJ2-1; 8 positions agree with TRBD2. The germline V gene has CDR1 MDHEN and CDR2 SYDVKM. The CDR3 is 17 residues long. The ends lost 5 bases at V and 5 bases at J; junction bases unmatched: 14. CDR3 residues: CASSPPVREGLDNEQFF. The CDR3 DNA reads TGTGCCAGCAGTCCCCCCGTCCGGGAGGGCCTGGACAATGAGCAGTTCTTC.

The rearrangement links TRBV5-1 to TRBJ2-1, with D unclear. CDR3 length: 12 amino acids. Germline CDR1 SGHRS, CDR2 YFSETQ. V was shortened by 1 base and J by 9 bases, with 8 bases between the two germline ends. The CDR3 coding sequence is TGCGCCAGCAGCTTGAAGCTCGGTGAGCAGTTCTTC. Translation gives CASSLKLGEQFF.

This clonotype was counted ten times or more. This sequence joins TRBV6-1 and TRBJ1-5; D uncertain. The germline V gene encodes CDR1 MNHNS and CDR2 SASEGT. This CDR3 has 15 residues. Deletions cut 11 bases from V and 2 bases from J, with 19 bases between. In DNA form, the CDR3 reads TGTGCCCTTTGCAAGGAATTCGATGGCAATCAGCCCCAGCATTTT. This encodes CALCKEFDGNQPQHF.

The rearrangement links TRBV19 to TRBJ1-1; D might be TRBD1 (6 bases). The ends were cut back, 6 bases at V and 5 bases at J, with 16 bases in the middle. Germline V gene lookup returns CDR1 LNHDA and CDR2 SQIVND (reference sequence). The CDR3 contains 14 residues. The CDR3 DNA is TGTGCCAGTAGCTACAGGGAGGTGTGGACTGAAGCTTTCTTT. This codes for CASSYREVWTEAFF.

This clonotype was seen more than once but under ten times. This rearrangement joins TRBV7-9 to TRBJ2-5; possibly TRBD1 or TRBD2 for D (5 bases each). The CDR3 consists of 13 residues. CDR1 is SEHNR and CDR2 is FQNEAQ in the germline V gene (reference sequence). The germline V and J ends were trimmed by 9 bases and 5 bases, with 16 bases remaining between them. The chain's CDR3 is CASEGPLRETQYF. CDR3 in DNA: TGTGCCAGTGAGGGACCCTTACGGGAGACCCAGTACTTC.